The rows below give T cell receptor beta chains drawn from one sample of a study of cytomegalovirus exposure and HLA in healthy donors. Repertoires were generated with immunoSEQ multiplex PCR, while TCRdb's copy carries only in-frame clones and drops some. Of 150,000 to 200,000 clones in the sample, more than 65% were seen once. Source material: PBMCs. These receptors all come from a woman in her 30s in good health and CMV-seronegative. CDR3s include the opening cysteine and the closing phenylalanine or tryptophan. The D gene is left open where the match is weak. Clone size is given for some rows only: seen once, a few or many times, or a class if the clone is expanded.

d_gene,v_gene,j_gene,abundance,CDR3nt,CDR3aa
TRBD2,TRBV6-5,TRBJ2-7,-,TGTGCCAGCGCAGTCGGGGGGGTACACTCCTACGAGCAGTACTTC,CASAVGGVHSYEQYF
TRBD2,TRBV4-2,TRBJ2-7,-,TGTGCCAGCAGCCAAGGGATAGCGGGAGCGGTGACCTACGAGCAGTACTTC,CASSQGIAGAVTYEQYF
-,TRBV5-5,TRBJ2-5,-,TGTGCCAGCGTCGACAGAGAAGAGACCCAGTACTTC,CASVDREETQYF
TRBD1,TRBV7-6,TRBJ2-7,few,TGTGCCAGCAGCTTAGACAGGGGGCTTACCTACGAGCAGTACTTC,CASSLDRGLTYEQYF
TRBD1,TRBV27,TRBJ1-1,-,TGTGCCAGCAGAAACAGGGGGGTACTCAACACTGAAGCTTTCTTT,CASRNRGVLNTEAFF
-,TRBV15,TRBJ2-7,-,TGTGCCACCAGCAGAACGAGGGGACTCACCTACGAGCAGTACTTC,CATSRTRGLTYEQYF
TRBD2,TRBV7-2,TRBJ2-3,-,TGTGCCAGCAGCTTAGACAGCGGGAACACAGATACGCAGTATTTT,CASSLDSGNTDTQYF
-,TRBV6-1,TRBJ2-1,few,TGTGCCAGCAGCATTACACTCCAGGGCAATGAGCAGTTCTTC,CASSITLQGNEQFF
TRBD1,TRBV13,TRBJ2-7,-,TGTGCCAGCAGCTTAGGACCCGGACAGGGGGCTAAGTACGAGCAGTACTTC,CASSLGPGQGAKYEQYF
-,TRBV29-1,TRBJ2-7,-,TGCAGCGTTGAATGGGCCCAGGCCTCGCAGTACGAGCAGTACTTC,CSVEWAQASQYEQYF
-,TRBV15,TRBJ2-7,-,TGTGCCACCAGCAGAGATTTACTAGCTTACGAGCAGTACTTC,CATSRDLLAYEQYF
TRBD2,TRBV5-1,TRBJ2-5,-,TGCGCCAGCAGCTTCGGGAGGAAAGAGACCCAGTACTTC,CASSFGRKETQYF
TRBD1,TRBV25-1,TRBJ1-2,-,TGTGCCAGCAGTGAATTAGGGACAGGGGCGGCCTATGGCTACACCTTC,CASSELGTGAAYGYTF
-,TRBV6-1,TRBJ2-7,few,TGTGCCAGCGGGGACTCCTCCTACGAGCAGTACTTC,CASGDSSYEQYF
-,TRBV27,TRBJ1-4,-,TGTGCCAGCAGTTTATCGTCTTTGAGGAATGAAAAACTGTTTTTT,CASSLSSLRNEKLFF
-,TRBV19,TRBJ1-1,-,TGTGCCAGTAGTATTTATCAGCGCGGGGGGAACACTGAAGCTTTCTTT,CASSIYQRGGNTEAFF
TRBD2,TRBV4-1,TRBJ2-2,-,TGCGCCAGCAGCCAAGATTGGGCGGGAGGGAACACCGGGGAGCTGTTTTTT,CASSQDWAGGNTGELFF
-,TRBV29-1,TRBJ2-5,-,TGCAGCGTTGATAACTGGGGTTGGTTGGGGATTGGGGAGCAAGAGACCCAGTACTTC,CSVDNWGWLGIGEQETQYF
-,TRBV19,TRBJ1-2,-,TGTGCCAGTAGTTACAGGGTGGGGAACTATGGCTACACCTTC,CASSYRVGNYGYTF
-,TRBV28,TRBJ1-2,-,TGTGCCAGCAGTCCCGGAGGGCAGGGCGCCTATGGGGGCTACACCTTC,CASSPGGQGAYGGYTF